This T cell receptor (beta chain) was sequenced in a study of response to subunit inactivated influenza vaccine. Study results and limitations: Authors suggested each seasonal flu vaccination may recruit only limited numbers of new T cells.

Germline V gives CDR1 DFQATT, CDR2 SNEGSKA (reference sequence). The CDR3 totals 17 residues. Trimming removed 6 bases from V and 7 bases from J; junction bases left unmatched: 18. TCRdb fed the RT-PCR reads into MiXCR, producing one record per CDR3 protein. The sample lists around 570,000 distinct CDR3 sequences; 7.6% were seen once. Regarding this clonotype: Its antigen is unknown.

The TCR originated in a man between 50 and 69 years old who received an inactivated influenza vaccine. This chain links TRBV20-1 with TRBJ2-7; 13 bases align to TRBD2. This sample comprised PBMCs from blood, obtained 23 to 25 months after vaccination. CDR3 amino acids: CSAKVRGLAGVWYEQYF. CDR3 coding DNA: TGCAGTGCAAAAGTACGAGGACTAGCGGGAGTATGGTATGAGCAGTACTTC.